The 20 T cell receptor beta chains in this list originate from one sample, sequenced in a study of CD8 T cells in ankylosing spondylitis. A single record per CDR3 protein comes from TCRdb applying MiXCR to the 5' RACE reads. The sample has under 200,000 distinct CDR3 sequences, 8.5% to 10% seen once. The sample comprised blood, either unsorted or a sorted T cell fraction (not recorded which). These TCRs come from a female donor with ankylosing spondylitis or in good health (not recorded which).

This clonotype has a count of ten or more. The CDR3 loop is CASSAGLVKGNEQFF. In DNA form, the CDR3 reads TGTGCCAGCAGCGCCGGACTAGTCAAAGGCAATGAGCAGTTCTTC. This chain joins TRBV7-2 and TRBJ2-1, with 7 bases fitting TRBD2. Germline lookup yields CDR1 SGHTA and CDR2 FQGNSA. The CDR3 length is 15 residues. Germline trimming cut 5 bases from V and 6 bases from J; bases unmatched to any gene: 10.

This clonotype was observed a few times. This rearrangement joins TRBV4-3 to TRBJ2-3, with D tentatively TRBD1 (5 bases). Trimming removed 4 bases from V and 1 base from J, with 9 bases in between. CDR3 length: 14 residues. From germline, CDR1 is LGHNA and CDR2 YSLEER. The DNA for the CDR3 is TGCGCCAGCAGCCGGGGCAGGGGCACAGATACGCAGTATTTT. Protein sequence: CASSRGRGTDTQYF.

This chain joins TRBV7-6 and TRBJ1-1; D call uncertain. This CDR3 comprises 13 residues. With 2 bases removed from V and 5 bases from J, the gap between germline ends came to 9 bases. Germline values: CDR1 SGHVS, CDR2 FNYEAQ. CDR3 DNA: TGTGCCAGCAGCTTAAGGCCGGGGACTGAAGCTTTCTTT. Translation: CASSLRPGTEAFF.

V is TRBV6-1 and J is TRBJ1-2; D gene uncertain. Trimming pared 7 bases from V and 0 bases from J, leaving 18 bases between. CDR1 and CDR2 from the germline V gene are MNHNS and SASEGT. The CDR3 totals 16 residues. CDR3 DNA sequence: TGTGCCAGCACCCGCTCCTGGGGTGTCACTAACTATGGCTACACCTTC. Amino acid sequence: CASTRSWGVTNYGYTF.

The V and J genes are TRBV29-1 and TRBJ2-7; the D gene is possibly TRBD2 (5 bases). V lost 5 bases to trimming and J lost 2 bases, with 19 bases between them. The CDR3 runs to 15 residues. Germline V gene lookup returns CDR1 SQVTM and CDR2 ANQGSEA. CDR3 protein: CSVRVGELRPYEQYF. For the CDR3, the DNA is TGCAGCGTTAGGGTCGGGGAACTAAGACCCTACGAGCAGTACTTC.

About this clonotype: One junction end disagrees with the germline gene, perhaps due to a read error. The rearrangement uses TRBV10-3 and TRBJ2-2, with 12 bases aligning to TRBD2. Germline V CDR1 and CDR2: ENHRY, SYGVKD. The CDR3 runs to 15 residues. DNA of the CDR3: TGTGCCATCAGCCGGACTAGCGGGAACACCGGGGAGATGTTTTTT. Translated, it gives CAISRTSGNTGEMFF.

The chain couples TRBV4-3 to TRBJ2-2; 10 bases match TRBD2. The CDR3 extends over 15 amino acids. Unmatched junction bases numbered 7, after V lost 5 bases and J lost 7 bases. Germline-derived CDR1 and CDR2 are LGHNA and YSLEER. The CDR3 sequence is CASSVGLAADGELFF. CDR3 sequence (DNA): TGCGCCAGCAGCGTCGGACTAGCGGCTGACGGGGAGCTGTTTTTT.

This clonotype was recorded a few times. The CDR3 is CSVDNSGPTRSGYTF. In DNA, the CDR3 is TGCAGCGTTGATAACTCCGGACCTACCAGATCCGGCTACACCTTC. The genes are TRBV29-1 and TRBJ1-2; unclear D gene. This CDR3 has 15 amino acids. CDR1 is SQVTM, CDR2 ANQGSEA, per germline. Trimming shortened V by 3 bases and J by 8 bases, and 22 bases separated the two germline ends. Full variable domain (remainder filled in from reference TRBV29-1 and TRBJ1-2): SAVISQKPSRDICQRGTSLTIQCQVDSQVTMMFWYRQQPGQSLTLIATANQGSEATYESGFVIDKFPISRPNLTFSTLTVSNMSPEDSSIYLCSVDNSGPTRSGYTFGSGTRLTVV.

This chain joins TRBV19 and TRBJ2-2; 10 bases align to TRBD1. Looked up from germline, CDR1 is LNHDA and CDR2 is SQIVND (reference sequence). J was trimmed by 2 bases and V by 6 bases; bases with no gene match: 9. The CDR3 consists of 17 residues. Here the CDR3 DNA reads TGTGCCAGTAGGTTGACAGGGGGCGAGTTTAACACCGGGGAGCTGTTTTTT. It translates to CASRLTGGEFNTGELFF.

This clonotype has a count of ten or more. The V gene is TRBV5-1, the J gene TRBJ2-3; 10 nucleotides agree with TRBD2. V shed 4 bases and J 4 bases; nucleotides not matched to a gene: 6. This CDR3 is built from 15 residues. The V gene's germline CDR1 is SGHRS and CDR2 YFSETQ. The CDR3, as DNA: TGCGCCAGCAGCAACGAGCGGGAGGGGGCAGATACGCAGTATTTT. Protein: CASSNEREGADTQYF.

V gene TRBV2 combines with J gene TRBJ1-2; perhaps TRBD1 as D (6 bases). The CDR3 is made up of 11 amino acids. Trimming removed 8 bases at V and 2 bases at J, with 6 bases between. Germline V gene lookup returns CDR1 SNHLY and CDR2 FYNNEI. The CDR3 nucleotides are TGTGCCAGCCAGGGGAACTATGGCTACACCTTC. Protein product: CASQGNYGYTF.

The chain carries TRBV19 and TRBJ1-1, with a tentative D call TRBD1 (5 bases). V lost 9 bases and J 0 bases, leaving 11 bases between the germline ends. The CDR3 has 13 amino acids. Germline-derived CDR1 and CDR2 are LNHDA and SQIVND (reference sequence). The DNA of the CDR3 is TGTGCCAGCCGGGGGGGGGTGAACACTGAAGCTTTCTTT. Its protein product is CASRGGVNTEAFF.

The sample holds a few counts of this clonotype. V is TRBV5-8 and J is TRBJ2-1; weak D call: TRBD2 (5 bases). V lost 1 base and J lost 5, with 10 bases in between. CDR3 length: 14 amino acids. Germline V gene lookup returns CDR1 SGHTS and CDR2 YDEGEE. CDR3 region: CASSLFSAHNEQFF. CDR3 in DNA: TGTGCCAGCAGCTTGTTTAGCGCCCACAATGAGCAGTTCTTC.

This clonotype was seen ten or more times. The chain recombines TRBV20-1 with TRBJ1-5, with D perhaps matching TRBD1 (6 bases). V lost 0 bases and J lost 5, with 11 bases in between. This CDR3 region has 14 residues. Per germline, CDR1 DFQATT and CDR2 SNEGSKA (reference sequence). The CDR3 loop is CSAREGHWDQPQHF. The CDR3 DNA sequence: TGCAGTGCTAGAGAGGGACACTGGGATCAGCCCCAGCATTTT.

This clonotype showed up just a few times. This chain uses TRBV6-2 or TRBV6-3 with TRBJ2-5; TRBD2 matches at 9 bases. Germline V gene lookup returns CDR1 MNHEY and CDR2 SVGEGT. CDR3 length: 13 residues. V was clipped by 7 bases and J by 5 bases; unmatched bases: 5. The CDR3 loop reads CASKIAGVETQYF. CDR3 DNA: TGTGCCAGCAAAATAGCGGGAGTGGAGACCCAGTACTTC.

The rearrangement uses TRBV20-1 and TRBJ2-1, with D possibly TRBD2 on 5 matching bases. The CDR3 is 11 residues long. CDR1 and CDR2 from the germline V gene are DFQATT and SNEGSKA (reference sequence). The ends were cut back, 5 bases at V and 7 bases at J, with 9 bases in the middle. CDR3 loop: CSAPGGNEQFF. CDR3 nucleotide sequence: TGCAGTGCTCCCGGAGGAAATGAGCAGTTCTTC.

This clonotype was detected many times. This chain joins TRBV7-8 and TRBJ1-4; 10 nucleotides match TRBD1. Germline loops: CDR1 SGHVS, CDR2 FQNEAQ. This CDR3 is built from 15 residues. J was trimmed by 6 bases and V by 1 base; bases with no gene match: 2. This CDR3 reads CASSLEGTGDEKLFF. The CDR3 DNA follows: TGTGCCAGCAGCTTAGAAGGGACAGGGGATGAAAAACTGTTTTTT.

This clonotype was observed a few times. This rearrangement joins TRBV20-1 to TRBJ2-1; 12 nucleotides agree with TRBD2. This CDR3 contains 14 residues. Trimming at V came to 4 bases and at J to 7 bases, leaving 5 bases not matched to a gene. CDR1 and CDR2 from the germline V gene are DFQATT and SNEGSKA (reference sequence). The CDR3 spells CSAIRLAGGNEQFF. CDR3 nucleotide sequence: TGCAGTGCTATTCGTCTAGCGGGAGGGAATGAGCAGTTCTTC.

The chain has TRBV3-1 and TRBJ2-4, with unresolved D. CDR3 length: 12 amino acids. Deletions cut 1 base from V and 5 bases from J, with 3 bases between. Germline lookup yields CDR1 LGHDT and CDR2 YNNKEL (reference sequence). CDR3 bases: TGTGCCAGCAGCCAAGTACAAAACATTCAGTACTTC. This codes for CASSQVQNIQYF.

This sequence joins TRBV21-1 and TRBJ2-7; TRBD2 is taken as the D call from the table, unchecked against the DNA. TRBV21-1 has pseudogene status. The CDR3 totals 14 residues. The CDR3 protein is CASSNGGSPSEQYF. Written as DNA, the CDR3 is TGTGCCAGCAGCAATGGAGGTTCTCCATCCGAGCAGTACTTC.